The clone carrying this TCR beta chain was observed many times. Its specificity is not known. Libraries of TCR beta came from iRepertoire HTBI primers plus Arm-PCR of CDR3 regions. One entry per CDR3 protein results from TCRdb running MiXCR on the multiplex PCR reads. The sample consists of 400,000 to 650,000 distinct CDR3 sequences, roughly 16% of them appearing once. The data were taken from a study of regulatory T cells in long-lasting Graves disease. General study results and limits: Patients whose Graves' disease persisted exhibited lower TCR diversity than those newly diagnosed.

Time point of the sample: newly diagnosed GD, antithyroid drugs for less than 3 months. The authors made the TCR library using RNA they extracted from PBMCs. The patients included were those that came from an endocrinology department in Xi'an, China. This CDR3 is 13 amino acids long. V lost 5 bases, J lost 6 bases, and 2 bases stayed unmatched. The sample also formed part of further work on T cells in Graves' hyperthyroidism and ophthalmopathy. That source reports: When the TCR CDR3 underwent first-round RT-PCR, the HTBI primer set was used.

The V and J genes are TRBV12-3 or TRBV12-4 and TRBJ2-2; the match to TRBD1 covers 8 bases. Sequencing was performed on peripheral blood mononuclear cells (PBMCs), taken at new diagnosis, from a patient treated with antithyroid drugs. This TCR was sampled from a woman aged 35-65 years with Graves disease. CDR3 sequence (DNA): TGTGCCAGCAGTAAACAGGGGGCCGGGGAGCTGTTTTTT. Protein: CASSKQGAGELFF.